A selection of T cell receptor beta chains follows, all from one sample in a study of blood T cell repertoires in COVID-19. The repertoire was sequenced with immunoSEQ multiplex PCR; TCRdb's copy has only in-frame clones and lacks some. The table includes about 210,000 clones, approximately 85% detected once. The specimen sequenced was peripheral blood. These receptors were collected from a man between 45 and 60 years old with COVID-19, enrolled during active disease. Both conserved end residues are part of each CDR3. The D gene is left open where the match is weak. Expanded clones get a size class; other rows say once, few or many, or leave the size out.

d_call: .; v_call: TRBV30; clone_size: .; cdr3_length: 16; j_call: TRBJ1-2; cdr3_aa: CAWNMSPRQVRYGYTF; cdr3_nt: TGTGCCTGGAATATGAGTCCGAGACAGGTCCGCTATGGCTACACCTTC
d_call: TRBD2; v_call: TRBV7-6; clone_size: once; cdr3_length: 15; j_call: TRBJ2-2; cdr3_aa: CASSLVRTSGGELFF; cdr3_nt: TGTGCCAGCAGCTTAGTCCGGACTAGCGGGGGGGAGCTGTTTTTT
d_call: .; v_call: TRBV6-5; clone_size: few; cdr3_length: 12; j_call: TRBJ1-1; cdr3_aa: CASSTLQGKTFF; cdr3_nt: TGTGCCAGCAGTACTCTACAGGGTAAGACTTTCTTT
d_call: .; v_call: TRBV4-1; clone_size: once; cdr3_length: 14; j_call: TRBJ2-5; cdr3_aa: CASSQGGVEETQYF; cdr3_nt: TGCGCCAGCAGCCAAGGGGGGGTAGAGGAGACCCAGTACTTC
d_call: TRBD1; v_call: TRBV5-6; clone_size: .; cdr3_length: 15; j_call: TRBJ1-6; cdr3_aa: CASSLTGTEYSPLHF; cdr3_nt: TGTGCCAGCAGCTTGACGGGGACAGAATATTCACCCCTCCACTTT
d_call: TRBD1; v_call: TRBV5-1; clone_size: .; cdr3_length: 15; j_call: TRBJ2-7; cdr3_aa: CASSSTGTGGYEQYF; cdr3_nt: TGCGCCAGCAGCTCAACCGGGACAGGGGGCTACGAGCAGTACTTC
d_call: .; v_call: TRBV18; clone_size: .; cdr3_length: 16; j_call: TRBJ1-4; cdr3_aa: CASSPLPAAGNEKLFF; cdr3_nt: TGTGCCAGCTCACCCCTCCCCGCGGCAGGGAATGAAAAACTGTTTTTT
d_call: .; v_call: TRBV5-1; clone_size: .; cdr3_length: 14; j_call: TRBJ1-2; cdr3_aa: CASSPGEDWNGYTF; cdr3_nt: TGCGCCAGCAGCCCGGGAGAGGACTGGAATGGCTACACCTTC
d_call: .; v_call: TRBV5-1; clone_size: .; cdr3_length: 15; j_call: TRBJ1-3; cdr3_aa: CASSFGAGNGNTIYF; cdr3_nt: TGCGCCAGCAGCTTTGGAGCAGGGAATGGAAACACCATATATTTT
d_call: .; v_call: TRBV18; clone_size: .; cdr3_length: 15; j_call: TRBJ1-3; cdr3_aa: CASSPVQNSGNTIYF; cdr3_nt: TGTGCCAGCTCGCCGGTTCAAAACTCTGGAAACACCATATATTTT
d_call: .; v_call: TRBV28; clone_size: .; cdr3_length: 12; j_call: TRBJ2-2; cdr3_aa: CASSLSIGELFF; cdr3_nt: TGTGCCAGCAGTCTAAGTATCGGGGAGCTGTTTTTT
d_call: .; v_call: TRBV7-8; clone_size: .; cdr3_length: 12; j_call: TRBJ2-1; cdr3_aa: CASSPRFDEQFF; cdr3_nt: TGTGCCAGCAGCCCCAGGTTCGATGAGCAGTTCTTC
d_call: .; v_call: TRBV4-2; clone_size: .; cdr3_length: 15; j_call: TRBJ2-3; cdr3_aa: CASSQDRLVPDTQYF; cdr3_nt: TGTGCCAGCAGCCAAGATAGGCTAGTTCCAGATACGCAGTATTTT
d_call: .; v_call: TRBV7-9; clone_size: .; cdr3_length: 13; j_call: TRBJ1-4; cdr3_aa: CASSLAGAAKLFF; cdr3_nt: TGTGCCAGCAGCTTAGCGGGGGCCGCAAAACTGTTTTTT
d_call: TRBD1; v_call: TRBV5-1; clone_size: few; cdr3_length: 14; j_call: TRBJ1-6; cdr3_aa: CASPWGQANSPLHF; cdr3_nt: TGCGCCAGCCCCTGGGGACAGGCTAATTCACCCCTCCACTTT
d_call: .; v_call: TRBV7-8; clone_size: .; cdr3_length: 13; j_call: TRBJ1-5; cdr3_aa: CASSSGVYQPQHF; cdr3_nt: TGTGCCAGCAGCTCAGGGGTTTATCAGCCCCAGCATTTT
d_call: .; v_call: TRBV13; clone_size: .; cdr3_length: 15; j_call: TRBJ1-1; cdr3_aa: CASSLSPQGITEAFF; cdr3_nt: TGTGCCAGCAGCTTATCCCCCCAGGGGATCACTGAAGCTTTCTTT
d_call: .; v_call: TRBV27; clone_size: once; cdr3_length: 14; j_call: TRBJ2-3; cdr3_aa: CASSFPGLGNTQYF; cdr3_nt: TGTGCCAGCAGTTTCCCGGGACTGGGGAATACGCAGTATTTT
d_call: TRBD1; v_call: TRBV5-1; clone_size: once; cdr3_length: 15; j_call: TRBJ1-1; cdr3_aa: CASTLTGAMNTEAFF; cdr3_nt: TGCGCCAGCACCCTAACAGGGGCAATGAACACTGAAGCTTTCTTT
d_call: TRBD1; v_call: TRBV27; clone_size: .; cdr3_length: 15; j_call: TRBJ1-4; cdr3_aa: CASSFSGTGHEKLFF; cdr3_nt: TGTGCCAGCAGTTTCTCCGGGACAGGGCATGAAAAACTGTTTTTT
d_call: .; v_call: TRBV6-1; clone_size: .; cdr3_length: 14; j_call: TRBJ1-2; cdr3_aa: CASSEGGGGYGYTF; cdr3_nt: TGTGCCAGCAGTGAAGGTGGGGGGGGCTATGGCTACACCTTC
d_call: .; v_call: TRBV9; clone_size: .; cdr3_length: 13; j_call: TRBJ1-1; cdr3_aa: CASSARQSTEAFF; cdr3_nt: TGTGCCAGCAGCGCCCGACAGTCGACTGAAGCTTTCTTT
d_call: .; v_call: TRBV11-2; clone_size: .; cdr3_length: 15; j_call: TRBJ1-3; cdr3_aa: CASSIQGTTGNTIYF; cdr3_nt: TGTGCCAGCAGCATACAAGGGACAACTGGAAACACCATATATTTT
d_call: .; v_call: TRBV7-9; clone_size: few; cdr3_length: 13; j_call: TRBJ2-3; cdr3_aa: CASSLLNTDTQYF; cdr3_nt: TGTGCCAGCAGCCTCCTAAACACAGATACGCAGTATTTT
d_call: .; v_call: TRBV7-2; clone_size: .; cdr3_length: 14; j_call: TRBJ2-7; cdr3_aa: CASSLGVNSYEQYF; cdr3_nt: TGTGCCAGCAGCTTAGGTGTAAACTCCTACGAGCAGTACTTC
d_call: .; v_call: TRBV18; clone_size: .; cdr3_length: 13; j_call: TRBJ1-5; cdr3_aa: CASSPQEGQPQHF; cdr3_nt: TGTGCCAGCTCACCTCAGGAGGGTCAGCCCCAGCATTTT
d_call: TRBD1; v_call: TRBV14; clone_size: .; cdr3_length: 16; j_call: TRBJ1-4; cdr3_aa: CASSPAGDRASEKLFF; cdr3_nt: TGTGCCAGCAGCCCGGCAGGGGACAGGGCGAGCGAAAAACTGTTTTTT
d_call: TRBD2; v_call: TRBV4-1; clone_size: .; cdr3_length: 16; j_call: TRBJ2-1; cdr3_aa: CASSLSGGRGIREQFF; cdr3_nt: TGCGCCAGCAGCTTAAGCGGGGGGAGAGGGATTCGTGAGCAGTTCTTC
d_call: TRBD2; v_call: TRBV3-1/TRBV3-2; clone_size: .; cdr3_length: 15; j_call: TRBJ2-1; cdr3_aa: CASSLTSGLRNEQFF; cdr3_nt: TGTGCCAGCAGCCTGACTAGCGGCCTGAGGAATGAGCAGTTCTTC
d_call: TRBD2; v_call: TRBV7-2; clone_size: .; cdr3_length: 16; j_call: TRBJ2-5; cdr3_aa: CASSLLSSGAGETQYF; cdr3_nt: TGTGCCAGCAGCTTATTGTCTAGCGGGGCTGGGGAGACCCAGTACTTC